This passage covers 24 T cell receptor beta chains from one sample sequenced in a study of shared T cell receptors in the human thymus. Here immunoSEQ multiplex PCR was the method, and the copy in TCRdb shows in-frame clones only, minus some. The profile shows hundreds of thousands of clones, roughly 88% of them singletons. A further study also used this sample, focusing on human thymus T cells.

Material for sequencing was thymocytes. Receptors were obtained from a boy in the first two years of life with a congenital heart defect.

V and J are TRBV7-8 and TRBJ2-3; 8 bases align to TRBD2. CDR1 is SGHVS, CDR2 FQNEAQ, per germline. The length of the CDR3 is 19 residues. V lost 6 bases, J lost 3 bases, and 20 bases stayed unmatched. The CDR3 nucleotides are TGTGCCAGCAGTCACGACCGGCTAGCGGAAGGCGGGGGGACAGATACGCAGTATTTT. Amino acids: CASSHDRLAEGGGTDTQYF.

The CDR3 loop reads CASSLVRGPYNEQFF. DNA for the CDR3: TGTGCCAGCAGCTTAGTGCGGGGGCCATACAATGAGCAGTTCTTC. The chain links TRBV7-9 to TRBJ2-1; possible D gene TRBD2, 7 bases. This CDR3 has 15 residues. V lost 1 base to trimming and J lost 4 bases, with 11 bases between them. The germline V gene has CDR1 SEHNR and CDR2 FQNEAQ (reference sequence).

The rearrangement joins TRBV10-2 to TRBJ1-5; the D gene is possibly TRBD1 (6 bases). Germline CDR1 and CDR2: WSHSY and SAAADI. The CDR3 consists of 13 residues. V was clipped by 7 bases and J by 4 bases, with 11 bases between them. CDR3: CASTGHSNQPQHF. The CDR3 DNA is TGCGCCAGCACGGGACATTCTAATCAGCCCCAGCATTTT.

This clone was seen just once. The V gene is TRBV11-2, the J gene TRBJ2-2; 8 bases are shared with TRBD2. CDR3 length equals 17 residues. CDR1 and CDR2 from the germline V gene are SGHAT and FQNNGV. V lost 3 bases, J lost 5 bases, and 11 bases stayed unmatched. CDR3 protein: CASSFGSAGGFTGELFF. The DNA of the CDR3 is TGTGCCAGCAGCTTTGGATCTGCGGGAGGCTTTACCGGGGAGCTGTTTTTT.

The chain's CDR3 is CASNLLRGFNTGELFF. As DNA, the CDR3 is TGTGCCAGCAACCTATTACGGGGATTCAACACCGGGGAGCTGTTTTTT. This chain joins TRBV6-6 and TRBJ2-2, with a possible D match to TRBD2 (5 bases). Germline V gene data show CDR1 as MNHNY and CDR2 as SVGAGI (reference sequence). V was clipped by 7 bases and J by 2 bases, with 17 bases between them. The CDR3 runs to 16 residues.

The chain has TRBV2 and TRBJ2-4, with 11 bases aligning to TRBD2. The ends lost 2 bases at V and 8 bases at J; junction bases unmatched: 8. CDR1 is SNHLY, CDR2 FYNNEI, per germline. This CDR3 has 16 residues. The CDR3 sequence is CASSERASGRLDIQYF. The DNA for the CDR3 is TGTGCCAGCAGTGAAAGGGCTAGCGGGAGGTTAGACATTCAGTACTTC.

This clone was observed a single time. V gene TRBV19 combines with J gene TRBJ1-4; D unresolved. The ends were cut back, 3 bases at V and 4 bases at J, with 12 bases in the middle. Germline assignment: CDR1 LNHDA and CDR2 SQIVND (reference sequence). This CDR3 spans 15 amino acids. DNA for the CDR3: TGTGCCAGTAGTATTGCTGGCAGCGTTAATGAAAAACTGTTTTTT. It codes for CASSIAGSVNEKLFF.

V and J are TRBV4-3 and TRBJ2-7; no clear D gene. The V end was cut by 3 bases, the J end by 6 bases, with 12 bases between. CDR1 is LGHNA and CDR2 is YSLEER in the germline V gene. This CDR3 has 13 amino acids. The CDR3 is CASSQFVRAEQYF. The CDR3 DNA reads TGCGCCAGCAGCCAGTTTGTCCGCGCCGAGCAGTACTTC.

This chain connects TRBV6-4 to TRBJ2-1; the D gene is possibly TRBD2 (5 bases). This CDR3 contains 18 residues. Trimming shortened V by 3 bases and J by 10 bases, and 28 bases separated the two germline ends. The germline V gene has CDR1 MRHNA and CDR2 SNTAGT. The CDR3 sequence is CASSENNFTTIMRREQFF. CDR3 nucleotides: TGTGCCAGCAGTGAGAACAATTTTACGACTATCATGAGACGGGAGCAGTTCTTC.

This chain links TRBV7-2 with TRBJ2-7; D call uncertain. The germline V gene encodes CDR1 SGHTA and CDR2 FQGNSA. Trimming left V 7 bases short and J 2 bases short, with 15 bases between. The CDR3 loop spans 14 amino acids. CDR3 protein: CASTELATPYEQYF. The CDR3 nucleotides read TGTGCCAGCACGGAATTAGCAACCCCCTACGAGCAGTACTTC.

The chain carries TRBV20-1 and TRBJ2-7; D perhaps matches TRBD1 (6 bases). CDR1 DFQATT and CDR2 SNEGSKA come from the germline V gene (reference sequence). V lost 8 bases and J 5 bases, leaving 13 bases between the germline ends. The CDR3 length is 11 residues. The CDR3 DNA reads TGCAGTCATCAACAGGGCCACGAGCAGTACTTC. Translated: CSHQQGHEQYF.

This clone was counted a single time. V usage is TRBV25-1 and J usage is TRBJ1-2; 8 bases map to TRBD1. V gave up 6 bases and J gave up 3 bases; unmatched junction bases: 0. Looked up from germline, CDR1 is MGHDK and CDR2 is SYGVNS. The CDR3 runs 12 residues. CDR3 residues: CASRDRDYGYTF. The CDR3 DNA reads TGTGCCAGCAGGGACAGGGACTATGGCTACACCTTC.

The V and J genes are TRBV4-1 and TRBJ1-4; 7 bases fit TRBD1. This CDR3 is 13 amino acids long. The germline gives CDR1 MGHRA, CDR2 YSYEKL. J lost 7 bases, V lost 7 bases, and 6 bases had no gene match. As DNA, the CDR3 is TGCGCCAGCAACAGGGGAGTGTCTGAAAAACTGTTTTTT. Amino acid sequence: CASNRGVSEKLFF.

V and J are TRBV11-2 and TRBJ2-7; 13 bases fit TRBD2. V shed 0 bases and J 5 bases; nucleotides not matched to a gene: 10. The CDR3 covers 18 residues. Germline-derived CDR1 and CDR2 are SGHAT and FQNNGV. CDR3 nucleotide sequence: TGTGCCAGCAGCTTAGATCGGACTAGCGGGAGAGTCGGCGACGAGCAGTACTTC. Translation gives CASSLDRTSGRVGDEQYF.

The chain couples TRBV2 to TRBJ2-7; 9 nucleotides match TRBD2. Per germline, CDR1 SNHLY and CDR2 FYNNEI. The CDR3 is 15 residues long. V shed 6 bases, J shed 4 bases, and the junction held 10 bases outside the gene matches. The CDR3 nucleotides read TGTGCCAGCAGGTATCTAGCGGGGAACCTTTACGAGCAGTACTTC. Protein: CASRYLAGNLYEQYF.

V is TRBV11-3 and J is TRBJ2-7, with 14 nucleotides matching TRBD2. This CDR3 has 16 amino acids. Germline values: CDR1 SGHNT, CDR2 YENEEA. The V gene end was trimmed by 1 base and the J gene end by 4 bases; junction bases not matched to a gene: 3. Here the CDR3 DNA reads TGTGCCAGCAGCTTAGGACTAGCGGGAGGGCCTTACGAGCAGTACTTC. Its protein is CASSLGLAGGPYEQYF.

V and J are TRBV25-1 and TRBJ2-1, with TRBD2 matching over 11 bases. Unmatched junction bases numbered 9, after V lost 4 bases and J lost 10 bases. The CDR3 runs to 15 residues. Looked up from germline, CDR1 is MGHDK and CDR2 is SYGVNS. CDR3 amino acids: CASSGEGASGREQFF. In DNA, the CDR3 is TGTGCCAGCAGTGGAGAGGGGGCTAGCGGGAGGGAGCAGTTCTTC.

This chain connects TRBV29-1 to TRBJ2-5, with a weak D call TRBD1 (6 bases). Germline V gene lookup returns CDR1 SQVTM and CDR2 ANQGSEA. CDR3 length: 16 amino acids. Trimming stripped 0 bases from V and 5 bases from J, with 19 bases between. In nucleotides, the CDR3 is TGCAGCGTTGAAGATCGTCGAGGGGGAAGTAAGGAGACCCAGTACTTC. This gives the protein CSVEDRRGGSKETQYF.

With respect to this clone: At one end, the junction sequence differs from germline, possibly due to a read error. This sequence joins TRBV19 and TRBJ2-7, with a weak D call TRBD1 (5 bases). The CDR3 covers 14 residues. The germline V gene encodes CDR1 LNHDA and CDR2 SQIVND (reference sequence). CDR3 nucleotide sequence: TGTGCCAGTAGTGTCCGACAGAGAGCCTACGGGCAGTACTTC. Protein sequence: CASSVRQRAYGQYF.

V is TRBV28 and J is TRBJ1-2; D might be TRBD1 (6 bases). Germline assignment: CDR1 MDHEN and CDR2 SYDVKM. Trimming left V 7 bases short and J 8 bases short, with 14 bases between. This CDR3 is built from 12 residues. The CDR3 DNA follows: TGTGCCAGCAAAGCAGGGGCGATGGGCTACACCTTC. Translated: CASKAGAMGYTF.

This clone was observed a single time. V and J are TRBV5-1 and TRBJ2-3, with 8 bases aligning to TRBD2. Germline assignment: CDR1 SGHRS and CDR2 YFSETQ. Unmatched junction bases numbered 12, after V lost 0 bases and J lost 3 bases. The CDR3 has 18 amino acids. CDR3 DNA: TGCGCCAGCAGCTTGGTATTAGCGGGACTGCTAGGGACAGATACGCAGTATTTT. It yields the protein CASSLVLAGLLGTDTQYF.

V is TRBV10-3 and J is TRBJ2-2; perhaps TRBD2 as D (6 bases). V was pared by 3 bases and J by 1 base, with 15 bases between. This CDR3 comprises 17 residues. Germline V CDR1 and CDR2: ENHRY, SYGVKD. The CDR3 DNA reads TGTGCCATCAGTGATCCCCTAGCGCCACTGAACACCGGGGAGCTGTTTTTT. This encodes CAISDPLAPLNTGELFF.

This chain uses TRBV25-1 with TRBJ1-4, with 7 bases lining up with TRBD1. Germline V CDR1 and CDR2: MGHDK, SYGVNS. This CDR3 is built from 15 residues. Trimming removed 5 bases from V and 7 bases from J; junction bases left unmatched: 10. This CDR3 reads CASSTYRGGGEKLFF. The CDR3 DNA sequence: TGTGCCAGCAGTACCTACAGGGGTGGAGGTGAAAAACTGTTTTTT.

The J gene is TRBJ2-3, the V gene TRBV21-1; the D call TRBD2 from the table was never checked on the DNA. TRBV21-1 is a pseudogene locus. The CDR3 spans 15 residues. The CDR3 is CASSTKASETDTQYF. CDR3 sequence (DNA): TGTGCCAGCAGCACCAAGGCTAGTGAAACAGATACGCAGTATTTT.